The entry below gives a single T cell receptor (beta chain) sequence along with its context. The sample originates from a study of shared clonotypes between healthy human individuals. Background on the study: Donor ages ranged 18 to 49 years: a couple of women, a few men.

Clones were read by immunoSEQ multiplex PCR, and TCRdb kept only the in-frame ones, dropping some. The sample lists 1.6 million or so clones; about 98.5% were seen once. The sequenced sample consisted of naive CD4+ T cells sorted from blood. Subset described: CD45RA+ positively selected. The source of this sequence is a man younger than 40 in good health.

The CDR3 loop reads CASRRTGGSYNEQFF. The CDR3 DNA reads as TGTGCCAGCAGACGGACAGGGGGGTCCTACAATGAGCAGTTCTTC. The chain carries TRBV6-5 and TRBJ2-1; 10 bases are a match to TRBD1. After removal of 6 bases from V and 1 base from J, the junction contained 3 bases not matched to a gene. CDR1 is MNHEY, CDR2 SVGAGI, per germline. The CDR3 is 15 amino acids.